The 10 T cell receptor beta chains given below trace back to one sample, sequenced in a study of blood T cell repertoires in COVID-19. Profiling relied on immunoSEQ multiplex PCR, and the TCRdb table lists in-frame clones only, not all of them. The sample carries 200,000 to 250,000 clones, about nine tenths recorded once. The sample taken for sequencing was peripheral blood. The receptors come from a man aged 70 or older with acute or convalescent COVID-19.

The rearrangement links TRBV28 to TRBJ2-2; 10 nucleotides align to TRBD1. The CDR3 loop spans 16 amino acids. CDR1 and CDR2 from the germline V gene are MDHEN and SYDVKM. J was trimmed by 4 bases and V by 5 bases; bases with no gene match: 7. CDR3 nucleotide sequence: TGTGCCAGCAGTCGCCGACAGGGGGCGGCCACCGGGGAGCTGTTTTTT. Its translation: CASSRRQGAATGELFF.

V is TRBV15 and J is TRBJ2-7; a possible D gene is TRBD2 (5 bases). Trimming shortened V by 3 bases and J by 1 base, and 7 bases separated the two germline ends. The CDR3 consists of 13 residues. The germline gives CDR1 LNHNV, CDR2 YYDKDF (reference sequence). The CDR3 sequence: CATSSQRSYEQYF. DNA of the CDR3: TGTGCCACCAGCAGTCAGCGGTCCTACGAGCAGTACTTC.

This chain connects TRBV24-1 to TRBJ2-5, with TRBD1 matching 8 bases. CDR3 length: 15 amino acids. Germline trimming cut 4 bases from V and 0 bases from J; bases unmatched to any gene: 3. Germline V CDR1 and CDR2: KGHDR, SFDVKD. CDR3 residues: CATSDLTGDQETQYF. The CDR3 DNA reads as TGTGCCACCAGTGACTTGACAGGGGACCAAGAGACCCAGTACTTC.

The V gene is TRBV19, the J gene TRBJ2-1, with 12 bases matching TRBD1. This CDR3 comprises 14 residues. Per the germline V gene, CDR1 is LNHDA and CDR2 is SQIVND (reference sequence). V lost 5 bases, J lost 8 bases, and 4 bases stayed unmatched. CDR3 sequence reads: CASSPGTGGYEQFF. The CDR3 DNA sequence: TGTGCCAGTAGTCCCGGGACAGGGGGCTATGAGCAGTTCTTC.

In DNA, the CDR3 is TGTGCCAGCAGTGAAGTAGGAGGGTCGGGTGGCTACACCTTC. This encodes CASSEVGGSGGYTF. The V and J genes are TRBV6-1 and TRBJ1-2; D ambiguous. The CDR3 consists of 14 residues. V was clipped by 1 base and J by 7 bases, with 13 bases between them. Germline V gene lookup returns CDR1 MNHNS and CDR2 SASEGT.

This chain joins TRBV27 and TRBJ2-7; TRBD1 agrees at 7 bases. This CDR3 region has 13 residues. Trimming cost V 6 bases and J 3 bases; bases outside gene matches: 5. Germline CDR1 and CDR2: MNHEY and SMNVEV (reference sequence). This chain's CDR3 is CASSLGQSYEQYF. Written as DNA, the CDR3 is TGTGCCAGCAGCCTGGGACAGAGCTACGAGCAGTACTTC.

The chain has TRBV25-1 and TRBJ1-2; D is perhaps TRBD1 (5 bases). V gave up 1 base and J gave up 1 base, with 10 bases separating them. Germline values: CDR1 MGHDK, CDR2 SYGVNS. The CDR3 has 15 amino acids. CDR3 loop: CASSESGYDNYGYTF. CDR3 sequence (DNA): TGTGCCAGCAGTGAATCAGGGTATGATAACTATGGCTACACCTTC.

DNA of the CDR3: TGTGCCACCAGCAGAGACCCCTCCAGGGATCAAGGGCAGTTCTTC. Translated: CATSRDPSRDQGQFF. The V and J genes are TRBV15 and TRBJ2-1, with D possibly TRBD1 on 5 matching bases. Germline V CDR1 and CDR2: LNHNV, YYDKDF (reference sequence). This CDR3 has 15 residues. The V gene lost 0 bases and the J gene lost 12 bases, with 18 bases spanning the gap. The whole variable domain, remainder taken from reference TRBV15 and TRBJ2-1, is DAMVIQNPRYQVTQFGKPVTLSCSQTLNHNVMYWYQQKSSQAPKLLFHYYDKDFNNEADTPDNFQSRRPNTSFCFLDIRSPGLGDTAMYLCATSRDPSRDQGQFFGPGTRLTVL.

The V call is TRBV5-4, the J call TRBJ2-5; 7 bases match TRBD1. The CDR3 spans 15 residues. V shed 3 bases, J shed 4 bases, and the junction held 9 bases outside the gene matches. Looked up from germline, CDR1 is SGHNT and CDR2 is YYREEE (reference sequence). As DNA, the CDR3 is TGTGCCAGCAGCTCTCAGACAGGGTCGAGAGAGACCCAGTACTTC. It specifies CASSSQTGSRETQYF. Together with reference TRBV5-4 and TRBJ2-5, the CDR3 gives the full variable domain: ETGVTQSPTHLIKTRGQQVTLRCSSQSGHNTVSWYQQALGQGPQFIFQYYREEENGRGNFPPRFSGLQFPNYSSELNVNALELDDSALYLCASSSQTGSRETQYFGPGTRLLVL.

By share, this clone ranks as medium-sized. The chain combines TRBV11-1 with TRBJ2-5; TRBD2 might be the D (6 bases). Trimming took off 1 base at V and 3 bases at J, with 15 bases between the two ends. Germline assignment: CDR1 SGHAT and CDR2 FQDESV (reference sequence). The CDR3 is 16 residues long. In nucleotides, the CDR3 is TGTGCCAGCAGCTTAGGATACTCGGAGCGGGAAGAGACCCAGTACTTC. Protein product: CASSLGYSEREETQYF.